The present entry profiles one TCR beta chain with its context. Trimming cost V 5 bases and J 9 bases; bases outside gene matches: 15. The CDR3 has 15 residues. Germline assignment: CDR1 SEHNR and CDR2 FQNEAQ (reference sequence). Produced via immunoSEQ multiplex PCR; TCRdb's table is partial and in-frame only. The table lists about 120,000 clones, approximately 92% of them singletons. The data were taken from a study of control samples from healthy donors and cancer patients. Sequencing was performed on PBMCs. The source of this sequence is a man older than 75 with head and neck cancer. The chain couples TRBV7-9 to TRBJ2-5; 7 nucleotides line up with TRBD1. CDR3 nucleotide sequence: TGTGCCAGCAGCCCGCCACGGACAGGAATTCGGGCCCAGTACTTC. Its translation: CASSPPRTGIRAQYF.